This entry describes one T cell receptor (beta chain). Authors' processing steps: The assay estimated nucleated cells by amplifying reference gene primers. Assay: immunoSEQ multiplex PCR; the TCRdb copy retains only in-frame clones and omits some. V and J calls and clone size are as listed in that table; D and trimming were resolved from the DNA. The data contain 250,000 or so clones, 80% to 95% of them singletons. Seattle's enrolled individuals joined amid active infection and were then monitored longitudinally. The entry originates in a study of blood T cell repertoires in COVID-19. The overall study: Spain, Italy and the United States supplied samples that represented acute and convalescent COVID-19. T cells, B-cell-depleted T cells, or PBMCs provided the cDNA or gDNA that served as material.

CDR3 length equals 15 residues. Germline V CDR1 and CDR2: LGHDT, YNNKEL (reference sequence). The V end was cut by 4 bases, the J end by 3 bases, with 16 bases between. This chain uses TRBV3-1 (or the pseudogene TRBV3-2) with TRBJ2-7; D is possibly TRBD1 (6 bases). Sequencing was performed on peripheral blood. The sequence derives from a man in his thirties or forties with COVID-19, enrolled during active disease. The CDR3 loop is CASSPGSTGSYEQYF. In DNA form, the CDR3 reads TGTGCCAGCAGCCCCGGTTCGACAGGTAGCTACGAGCAGTACTTC.